This T cell receptor beta chain is drawn from a study of T cell repertoires in cytomegalovirus infection. TCRdb re-analysed the reads in MiXCR, keeping a single row per CDR3 protein. Here the sample spans 400,000 or so distinct CDR3 sequences, roughly a third being singletons. There are 16 residues in the CDR3. Germline V gene lookup returns CDR1 LNHDA and CDR2 SQIVND (reference sequence). Trimming removed 4 bases from V and 4 bases from J; junction bases left unmatched: 6. This clonotype was observed many times. The receptor comes from a human donor in good health (CMV status not recorded). Some clones in this sample may be carry-over from other donors' samples. J is TRBJ1-3 and V is TRBV19; the match to TRBD1 covers 11 bases. The material sequenced was PBMCs. The CDR3 DNA follows: TGTGCCAGTAGTACCTCCGGACAGGGGGCGGGAAACACCATATATTTT. It yields the protein CASSTSGQGAGNTIYF.